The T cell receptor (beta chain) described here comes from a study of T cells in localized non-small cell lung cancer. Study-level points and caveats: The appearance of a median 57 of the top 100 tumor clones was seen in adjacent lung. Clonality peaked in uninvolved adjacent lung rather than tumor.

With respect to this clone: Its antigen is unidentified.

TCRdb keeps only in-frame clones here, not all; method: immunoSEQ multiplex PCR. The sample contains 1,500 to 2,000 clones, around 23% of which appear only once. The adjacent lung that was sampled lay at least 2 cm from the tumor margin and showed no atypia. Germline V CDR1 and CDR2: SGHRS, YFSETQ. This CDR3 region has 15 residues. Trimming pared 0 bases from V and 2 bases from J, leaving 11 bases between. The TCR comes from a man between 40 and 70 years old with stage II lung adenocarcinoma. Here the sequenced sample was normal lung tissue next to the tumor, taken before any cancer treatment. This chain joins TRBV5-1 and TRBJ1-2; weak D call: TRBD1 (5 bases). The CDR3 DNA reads TGCGCCAGCAGCTTGGACAGGCGACCAAACTATGGCTACACCTTC. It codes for CASSLDRRPNYGYTF.